Listed below are T cell receptor beta chains from one sample, sequenced in a study of blood T cell repertoires in COVID-19. Using immunoSEQ multiplex PCR, the repertoire was profiled, and TCRdb retains in-frame clones only, with some absent. The sample lists 250,000 or so clones; roughly 89% were seen once. Specimen: peripheral blood. The receptors stem from a woman between 40 and 50 years old who had recovered from COVID-19. CDR3s include the opening cysteine and the closing phenylalanine or tryptophan. The D gene is left open where the match is weak. The size field is filled for only some rows; it gives once, few, many or a size class.

>TRBV9|-|TRBD1|TRBJ1-3
TGTGCCAGCAGCGTTCATCCCCAGGGGGCCGGGAACACCATATATTTT
CASSVHPQGAGNTIYF
>TRBV4-1|-|TRBD2|TRBJ2-4
TGCGCCAGCAGCCAACCTAGCGGGGGGGCAGCCAAAAACATTCAGTACTTC
CASSQPSGGAAKNIQYF
>TRBV6-5|-|-|TRBJ1-5
TGTGCCAGCAGTTACTCTGAGGGTGGCAATCAGCCCCAGCATTTT
CASSYSEGGNQPQHF
>TRBV2|-|-|TRBJ2-7
TGTGCCAGCAGTTTCTACGGGGAGATCTCCTACGAGCAGTACTTC
CASSFYGEISYEQYF
>TRBV27|-|-|TRBJ2-7
TGTGCCAGCAGCTGGGCCGAGACAGGTACCTACGAGCAGTACTTC
CASSWAETGTYEQYF
>TRBV27|once|TRBD1|TRBJ1-5
TGTGCCAGCCACCCTGGACAGGGGGCATATCAGCCCCAGCATTTT
CASHPGQGAYQPQHF
>TRBV9|-|TRBD2|TRBJ2-5
TGTGCCAGCAGCCCGGGGGGTAGCGCGAAAGAGACCCAGTACTTC
CASSPGGSAKETQYF
>TRBV27|few|TRBD1|TRBJ2-2
TGTGCCAGCAGTTCAACGGACAGGATCGCGAACACCGGGGAGCTGTTTTTT
CASSSTDRIANTGELFF
>TRBV27|-|-|TRBJ2-3
TGTGCCAGCAGTTTAACTAGCACAGATACGCAGTATTTT
CASSLTSTDTQYF
>TRBV28|-|TRBD2|TRBJ2-3
TGTGCCAGCAGTTTCCAAAGTGGACTAGCAGGCGATACGCAGTATTTT
CASSFQSGLAGDTQYF
>TRBV18|-|TRBD1|TRBJ1-2
TGTGCCAGCTCTTCGGACAGGGTCTATGGCTACACCTTC
CASSSDRVYGYTF
>TRBV2|-|TRBD1|TRBJ1-5
TGTGCCAGCAGTTCTAGGACAGGGGGGCAGCCCCAGCATTTT
CASSSRTGGQPQHF
>TRBV6-5|-|TRBD1|TRBJ1-2
TGTGCCAGCATCTCAGACAGGGAACTGTCATATGGCTACACCTTC
CASISDRELSYGYTF
>TRBV7-6|once|-|TRBJ2-6
TGTGCCAGCAGCTTAAAAAGGGGGGACAGCCGCGGCTCCAACGTCCTGACTTTC
CASSLKRGDSRGSNVLTF
>TRBV5-4|-|-|TRBJ2-1
TGTGCCAGCAGCGTCGGACAGTACAATGAGCAGTTCTTC
CASSVGQYNEQFF
>TRBV29-1|-|TRBD1|TRBJ1-2
TGCAGCGCACAGGGGAATGATGGCTACACCTTC
CSAQGNDGYTF
>TRBV19|-|TRBD1|TRBJ2-7
TGTGCCAGTAGTATCGGGGGACAGGGTGCCTACGAGCAGTACTTC
CASSIGGQGAYEQYF
>TRBV28|-|-|TRBJ2-2
TGTGCCAGCAGTTTTACAAGTGGCGGGGAGCTGTTTTTT
CASSFTSGGELFF
>TRBV28|-|-|TRBJ2-1
TGTGCCAGCAGTTTATCCAGGAATGAGCAGTTCTTC
CASSLSRNEQFF
>TRBV19|-|-|TRBJ1-1
TGTGCCAGTAGTATCCAGATGAACACTGAAGCTTTCTTT
CASSIQMNTEAFF
>TRBV27|-|-|TRBJ1-5
TGTGCCAGCAGTTTCAGGGAAGGTCAGCCCCAGCATTTT
CASSFREGQPQHF
>TRBV28|-|-|TRBJ2-7
TGTGCCAGCAGTCGGGGAATACACGAGCAGTACTTC
CASSRGIHEQYF
>TRBV29-1|-|TRBD1|TRBJ1-5
TGCAGCGTTGGGGGACAGATCAATCAGCCCCAGCATTTT
CSVGGQINQPQHF
>TRBV3-1/TRBV3-2|once|-|TRBJ2-1
TGTGCCAGCAGCCAAGATGGGCAGGGAGGTGTGAATGAGCAGTTCTTC
CASSQDGQGGVNEQFF
>TRBV27|-|-|TRBJ2-6
TGTGCCAGCAGTTCGGGGAGTCCTGGGGCCAACGTCCTGACTTTC
CASSSGSPGANVLTF
>TRBV7-8|-|-|TRBJ2-1
TGTGCCAGCAGTAGCACCGGAGGGGGCCTGGTTAATGAGCAGTTCTTC
CASSSTGGGLVNEQFF
>TRBV4-1|once|-|TRBJ1-2
TGCGCCAGCAGCCAAGATCCCCCGGGAAACTATGGCTACACCTTC
CASSQDPPGNYGYTF
>TRBV30|-|-|TRBJ2-2
TGTGCCAGGAGGTCCAGGGGTAGGCCCGGGGAGCTGTTTTTT
CARRSRGRPGELFF
>TRBV9|once|-|TRBJ2-7
TGTGCCAGCAGCGTAGGATCAGGATCCTACGAGCAGTACTTC
CASSVGSGSYEQYF
>TRBV6-2/TRBV6-3|-|-|TRBJ2-5
TGTGCCAGCAGTCAACAGATGTATGAGACCCAGTACTTC
CASSQQMYETQYF
>TRBV3-1/TRBV3-2|-|-|TRBJ1-2
TGTGCCAGCAGCCTAGCACAGGTGCCCTATGGCTACACCTTC
CASSLAQVPYGYTF
>TRBV6-5|-|-|TRBJ1-1
TGTGCCAGCGAGACTATCCATGGAGACACTGAAGCTTTCTTT
CASETIHGDTEAFF
>TRBV28|-|-|TRBJ1-1
TGTGCCAGCAGTTCGGGGTGGAACACTGAAGCTTTCTTT
CASSSGWNTEAFF
>TRBV19|once|TRBD2|TRBJ2-1
TGTGCCAGTAGTATAGTGGATAGCGGGGGGGCCAACGATGAGCAGTTCTTC
CASSIVDSGGANDEQFF
>TRBV18|-|TRBD2|TRBJ2-5
TGTGCCAGCTCACCCCAAAGAGCGGGGGGCTATAAAGAGACCCAGTACTTC
CASSPQRAGGYKETQYF
>TRBV4-1|-|TRBD2|TRBJ2-1
TGCGCCAGCAGCCAAGGGGCTAGCGGGGGTGATGAGCAGTTCTTC
CASSQGASGGDEQFF
>TRBV19|-|-|TRBJ1-6
TGTGCCAGTAGTAGAGGACAGTCGAGCTCCTATAATTCACCCCTCCACTTT
CASSRGQSSSYNSPLHF
>TRBV4-1|many|-|TRBJ1-3
TGCGCCAGCAGCCACCCGGGAGGCAGAAACACCATATATTTT
CASSHPGGRNTIYF
>TRBV5-1|-|TRBD1|TRBJ2-3
TGCGCCAGCAGCTCGGACAGGACCAGCACAGATACGCAGTATTTT
CASSSDRTSTDTQYF
>TRBV10-3|-|TRBD1|TRBJ1-6
TGTGCCATCAGTGAGTCAGCGGCAGGGGGCCCTTTCTCCTATAATTCACCCCTCCACTTT
CAISESAAGGPFSYNSPLHF
>TRBV2|-|TRBD2|TRBJ2-1
TGTGCCAGCAGAGCACTAGCGGGGGGGCCCTACAATGAGCAGTTCTTC
CASRALAGGPYNEQFF
>TRBV19|-|-|TRBJ1-2
TGTGCCAGTAGTATGGCGAGGTTCGATGGCTACACCTTC
CASSMARFDGYTF
>TRBV28|-|TRBD1|TRBJ2-1
TGTGCCAGTACCGGGACAGGGCGTTACGGGGAGCAGTTCTTC
CASTGTGRYGEQFF
>TRBV5-1|-|-|TRBJ2-5
TGCGCCAGCAGCATAGCGGAAGAGACCCAGTACTTC
CASSIAEETQYF
>TRBV5-4|-|-|TRBJ2-1
TGTGCCAGCAGCTTGGGCTACCCCGGGAACCCCTACAATGAGCAGTTCTTC
CASSLGYPGNPYNEQFF
>TRBV30|-|-|TRBJ1-1
TGTGCCTGGAGACCGGGTGCGAGGACTGAAGCTTTCTTT
CAWRPGARTEAFF
>TRBV10-3|-|TRBD2|TRBJ2-1
TGTGCCATCCCTAAACGGGGGGGGTTCAATGAGCAGTTCTTC
CAIPKRGGFNEQFF
>TRBV24-1|-|TRBD1|TRBJ2-3
TGTGCCACCAGTGATGTGACAGGGTCTAGCACAGATACGCAGTATTTT
CATSDVTGSSTDTQYF
>TRBV15|-|TRBD1|TRBJ1-1
TGTGCCACCAGCAGAATCGCGACAGGGGTCCTCTCTAAGATCTTT
CATSRIATGVLSKIF
>TRBV11-2|-|-|TRBJ1-2
TGTGCCAGCAGCTTAGTTGGGCCTGGGAGCAGTGGCTACACCTTC
CASSLVGPGSSGYTF
>TRBV2|-|TRBD2|TRBJ2-1
TGTGCCAGCAGTGATAGAGCGGGGGGGCTCAATGAGCAGTTCTTC
CASSDRAGGLNEQFF
>TRBV9|once|-|TRBJ2-7
TGTGCCAGCAGCGTCCGTTTTGGGCAGATGGAAGGCTCCTACGAGCAGTACTTC
CASSVRFGQMEGSYEQYF
>TRBV29-1|-|TRBD2|TRBJ2-5
TGCAGCGTAGGGACTAGCGGGGCCCAAGAGACCCAGTACTTC
CSVGTSGAQETQYF
>TRBV28|-|TRBD2|TRBJ2-1
TGTGCCAGCAGAAGCGGGGGGGCAGGAAACCCCTACAATGAGCAGTTCTTC
CASRSGGAGNPYNEQFF
>TRBV28|-|TRBD1|TRBJ1-1
TGTGCCAGCAGTTTCAGGGGGTTGAACACTGAAGCTTTCTTT
CASSFRGLNTEAFF
>TRBV6-5|-|TRBD1|TRBJ2-3
TGTGCCAGCAGCCCCGGCGGGACAGGTCTTTCGTATTTT
CASSPGGTGLSYF
>TRBV7-9|-|-|TRBJ2-7
TGTGCCAGCAGCGGCCACACGGCCCTTCTAGACGAGCAGTACTTC
CASSGHTALLDEQYF
>TRBV7-6|-|TRBD2|TRBJ2-7
TGTGCCAGCAGCTTAGGCGGGACTAGCTTGGACGAGCAGTACTTC
CASSLGGTSLDEQYF